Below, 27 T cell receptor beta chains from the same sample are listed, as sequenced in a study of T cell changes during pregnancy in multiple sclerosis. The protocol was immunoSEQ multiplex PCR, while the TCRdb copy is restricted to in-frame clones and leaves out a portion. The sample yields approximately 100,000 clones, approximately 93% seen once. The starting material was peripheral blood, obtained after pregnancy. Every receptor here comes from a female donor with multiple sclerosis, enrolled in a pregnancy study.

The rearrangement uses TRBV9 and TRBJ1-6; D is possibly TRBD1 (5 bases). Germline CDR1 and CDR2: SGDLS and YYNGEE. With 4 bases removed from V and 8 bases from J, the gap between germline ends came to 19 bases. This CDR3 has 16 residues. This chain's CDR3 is CASSPSGTGGDSPLHF. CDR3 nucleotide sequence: TGTGCCAGCAGCCCCTCTGGAACAGGCGGGGATTCACCCCTCCACTTT.

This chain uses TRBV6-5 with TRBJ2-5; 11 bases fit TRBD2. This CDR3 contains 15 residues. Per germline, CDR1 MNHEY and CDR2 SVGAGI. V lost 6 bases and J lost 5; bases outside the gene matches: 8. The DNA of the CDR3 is TGTGCCAGCAGCCGTAGCGGGGGGGCCAAGGAGACCCAGTACTTC. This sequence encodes CASSRSGGAKETQYF.

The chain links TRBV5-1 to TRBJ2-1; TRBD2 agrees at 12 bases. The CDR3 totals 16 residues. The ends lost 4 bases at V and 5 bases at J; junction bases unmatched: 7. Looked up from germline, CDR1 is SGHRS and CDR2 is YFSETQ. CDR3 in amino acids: CASSRTSGGFHNEQFF. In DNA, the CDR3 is TGCGCCAGCAGCCGTACTAGCGGGGGGTTCCACAATGAGCAGTTCTTC.

In DNA form, the CDR3 reads TGTGCCAGCAGCCAAGAAGAATGGGAGGGGTCGAACACTGAAGCTTTCTTT. Translating gives CASSQEEWEGSNTEAFF. V and J are TRBV4-2 and TRBJ1-1; perhaps TRBD1 as D (5 bases). The CDR3 consists of 17 residues. CDR1 is LGHNA, CDR2 YNFKEQ, per germline. V was clipped by 0 bases and J by 1 base, with 15 bases between them.

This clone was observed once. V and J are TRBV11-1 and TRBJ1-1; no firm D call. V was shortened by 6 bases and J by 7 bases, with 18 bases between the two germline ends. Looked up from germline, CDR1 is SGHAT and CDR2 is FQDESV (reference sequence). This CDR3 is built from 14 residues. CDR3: CASSINPRSGEAFF. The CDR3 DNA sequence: TGTGCCAGCAGTATCAACCCCCGGTCAGGTGAAGCTTTCTTT.

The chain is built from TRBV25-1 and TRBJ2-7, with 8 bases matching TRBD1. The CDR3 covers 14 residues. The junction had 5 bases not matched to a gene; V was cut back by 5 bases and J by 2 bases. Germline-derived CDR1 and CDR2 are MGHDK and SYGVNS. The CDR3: CASSLGTGTYEQYF. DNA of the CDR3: TGTGCCAGCAGTCTCGGGACAGGAACCTACGAGCAGTACTTC.

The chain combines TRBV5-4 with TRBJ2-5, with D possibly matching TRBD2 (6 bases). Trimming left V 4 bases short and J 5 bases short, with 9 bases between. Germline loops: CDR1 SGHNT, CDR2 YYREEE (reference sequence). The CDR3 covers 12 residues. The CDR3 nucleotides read TGTGCCAGCAGCCGCGGGGAGGAGACCCAGTACTTC. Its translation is CASSRGEETQYF. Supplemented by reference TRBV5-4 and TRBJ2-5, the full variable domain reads ETGVTQSPTHLIKTRGQQVTLRCSSQSGHNTVSWYQQALGQGPQFIFQYYREEENGRGNFPPRFSGLQFPNYSSELNVNALELDDSALYLCASSRGEETQYFGPGTRLLVL.

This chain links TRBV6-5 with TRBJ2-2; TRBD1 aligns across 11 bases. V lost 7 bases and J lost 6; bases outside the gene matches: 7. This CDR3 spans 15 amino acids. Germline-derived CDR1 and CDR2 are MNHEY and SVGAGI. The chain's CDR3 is CASIQGQGAAGELFF. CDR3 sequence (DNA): TGTGCCAGCATCCAAGGACAGGGGGCGGCCGGGGAGCTGTTTTTT.

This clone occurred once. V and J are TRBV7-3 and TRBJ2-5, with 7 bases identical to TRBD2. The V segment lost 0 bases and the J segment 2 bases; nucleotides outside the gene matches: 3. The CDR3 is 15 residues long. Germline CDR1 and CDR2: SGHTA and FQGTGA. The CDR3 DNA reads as TGTGCCAGCAGCTTAACGGGGGGGAGACAAGAGACCCAGTACTTC. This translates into CASSLTGGRQETQYF.

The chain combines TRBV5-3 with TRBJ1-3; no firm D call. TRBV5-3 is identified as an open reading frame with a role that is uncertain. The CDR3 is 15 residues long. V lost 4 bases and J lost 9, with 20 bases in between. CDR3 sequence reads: CARSGRPGTLGTIYF. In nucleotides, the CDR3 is TGTGCCAGAAGCGGGAGACCCGGAACTTTAGGCACCATATATTTT.

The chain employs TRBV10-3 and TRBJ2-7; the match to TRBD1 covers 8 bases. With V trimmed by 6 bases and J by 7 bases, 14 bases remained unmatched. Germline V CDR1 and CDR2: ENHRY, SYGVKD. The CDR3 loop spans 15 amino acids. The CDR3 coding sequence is TGTGCCATCAGCGACACCGGGACAGGTGGAGAGGAGCAGTACTTC. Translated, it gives CAISDTGTGGEEQYF.

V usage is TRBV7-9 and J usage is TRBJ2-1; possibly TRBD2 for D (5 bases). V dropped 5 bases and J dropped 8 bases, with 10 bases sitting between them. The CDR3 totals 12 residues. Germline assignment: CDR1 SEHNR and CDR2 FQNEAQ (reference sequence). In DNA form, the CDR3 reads TGTGCCAGCAGCCGACCCGGGGATGAGCAGTTCTTC. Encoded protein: CASSRPGDEQFF.

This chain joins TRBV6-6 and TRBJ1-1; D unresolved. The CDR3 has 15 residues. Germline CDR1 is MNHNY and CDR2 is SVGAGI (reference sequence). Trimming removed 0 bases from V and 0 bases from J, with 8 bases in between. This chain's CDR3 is CASSYSGGLNTEAFF. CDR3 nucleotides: TGTGCCAGCAGTTACTCGGGAGGGTTGAACACTGAAGCTTTCTTT.

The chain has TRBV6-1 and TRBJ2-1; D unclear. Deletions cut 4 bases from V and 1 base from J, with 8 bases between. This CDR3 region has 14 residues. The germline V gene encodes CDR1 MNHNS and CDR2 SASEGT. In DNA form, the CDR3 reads TGTGCCAGCAGTGCAGGTTTGTCCTACAATGAGCAGTTCTTC. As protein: CASSAGLSYNEQFF.

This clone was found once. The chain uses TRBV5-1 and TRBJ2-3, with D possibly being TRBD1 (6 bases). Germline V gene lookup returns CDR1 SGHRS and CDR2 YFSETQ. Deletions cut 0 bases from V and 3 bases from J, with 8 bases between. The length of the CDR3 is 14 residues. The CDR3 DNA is TGCGCCAGCAGCTTGGGAGGGGGAACAGATACGCAGTATTTT. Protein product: CASSLGGGTDTQYF.

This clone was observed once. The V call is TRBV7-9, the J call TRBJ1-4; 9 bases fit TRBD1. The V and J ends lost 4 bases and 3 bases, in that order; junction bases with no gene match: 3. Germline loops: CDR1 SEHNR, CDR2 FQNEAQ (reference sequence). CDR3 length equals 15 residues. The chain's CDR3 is CASSYDRGANEKLFF. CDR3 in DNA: TGTGCCAGCAGCTACGACAGGGGGGCTAATGAAAAACTGTTTTTT.

CDR3 bases: TGTGCCAGCAGCTTGGTTGTAGGGGACACCGGGGAGCTGTTTTTT. Amino acids: CASSLVVGDTGELFF. This chain joins TRBV5-4 and TRBJ2-2; perhaps TRBD1 as D (5 bases). Looked up from germline, CDR1 is SGHNT and CDR2 is YYREEE (reference sequence). This CDR3 is 15 amino acids long. With 0 bases removed from V and 3 bases from J, the gap between germline ends came to 9 bases. The whole variable domain, remainder taken from reference TRBV5-4 and TRBJ2-2, is ETGVTQSPTHLIKTRGQQVTLRCSSQSGHNTVSWYQQALGQGPQFIFQYYREEENGRGNFPPRFSGLQFPNYSSELNVNALELDDSALYLCASSLVVGDTGELFFGEGSRLTVL.

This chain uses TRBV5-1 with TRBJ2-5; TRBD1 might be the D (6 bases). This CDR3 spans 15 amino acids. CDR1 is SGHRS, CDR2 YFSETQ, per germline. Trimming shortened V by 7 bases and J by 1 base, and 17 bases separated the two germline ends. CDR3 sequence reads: CASGRDTRFQETQYF. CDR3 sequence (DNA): TGCGCCAGCGGCCGGGACACAAGGTTCCAAGAGACCCAGTACTTC.

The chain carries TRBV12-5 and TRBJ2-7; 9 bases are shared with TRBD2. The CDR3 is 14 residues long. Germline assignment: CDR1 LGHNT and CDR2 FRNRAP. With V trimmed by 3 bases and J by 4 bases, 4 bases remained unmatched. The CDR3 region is CASGFAAGGYEQYF. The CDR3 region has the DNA TGTGCTAGTGGTTTTGCAGCGGGGGGATACGAGCAGTACTTC. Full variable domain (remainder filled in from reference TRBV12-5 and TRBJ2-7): DARVTQTPRHKVTEMGQEVTMRCQPILGHNTVFWYRQTMMQGLELLAYFRNRAPLDDSGMPKDRFSAEMPDATLATLKIQPSEPRDSAVYFCASGFAAGGYEQYFGPGTRLTVT.

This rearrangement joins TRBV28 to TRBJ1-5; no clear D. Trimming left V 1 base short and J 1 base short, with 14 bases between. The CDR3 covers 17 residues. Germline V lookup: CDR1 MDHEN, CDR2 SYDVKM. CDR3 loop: CASSLSVAGTSNQPQHF. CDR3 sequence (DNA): TGTGCCAGCAGTTTATCCGTCGCGGGCACCAGCAATCAGCCCCAGCATTTT.

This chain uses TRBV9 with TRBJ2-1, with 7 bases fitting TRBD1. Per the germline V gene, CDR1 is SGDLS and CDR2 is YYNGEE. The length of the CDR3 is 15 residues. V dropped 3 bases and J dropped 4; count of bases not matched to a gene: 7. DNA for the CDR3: TGTGCCAGCAGCGCTCCGGGACAGATTTACAATGAGCAGTTCTTC. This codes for CASSAPGQIYNEQFF.

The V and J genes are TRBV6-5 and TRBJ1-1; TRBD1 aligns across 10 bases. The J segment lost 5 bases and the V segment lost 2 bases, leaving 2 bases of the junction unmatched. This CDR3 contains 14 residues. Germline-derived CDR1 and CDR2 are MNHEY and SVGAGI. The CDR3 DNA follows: TGTGCCAGCAGTTACGGGGACAGGGGTACTGAAGCTTTCTTT. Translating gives CASSYGDRGTEAFF.

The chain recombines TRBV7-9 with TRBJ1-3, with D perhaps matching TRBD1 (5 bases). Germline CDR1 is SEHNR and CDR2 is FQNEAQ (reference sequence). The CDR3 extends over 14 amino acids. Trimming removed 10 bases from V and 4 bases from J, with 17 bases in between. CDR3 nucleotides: TGTGCCACGAACTGGGGGGGTGAGGGAAACACCATATATTTT. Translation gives CATNWGGEGNTIYF.

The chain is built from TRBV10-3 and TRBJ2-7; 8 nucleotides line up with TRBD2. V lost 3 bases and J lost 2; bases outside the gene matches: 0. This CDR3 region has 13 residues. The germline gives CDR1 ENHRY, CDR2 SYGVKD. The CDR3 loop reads CAISDGGAYEQYF. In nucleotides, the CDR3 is TGTGCCATCAGTGACGGGGGGGCCTACGAGCAGTACTTC.

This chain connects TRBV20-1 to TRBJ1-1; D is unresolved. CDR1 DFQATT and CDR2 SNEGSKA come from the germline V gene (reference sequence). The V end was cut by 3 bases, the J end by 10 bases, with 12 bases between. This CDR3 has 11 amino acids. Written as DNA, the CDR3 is TGCAGTGCTAGGAGCGGGCCGGCAGCTTTCTTT. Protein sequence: CSARSGPAAFF.

The CDR3 region is CASSGLRGGRETQYF. The CDR3 nucleotides are TGTGCCAGCAGTGGGTTGCGGGGGGGCCGTGAGACCCAGTACTTC. The chain carries TRBV2 and TRBJ2-5; TRBD2 matches 9 bases. The junction had 8 bases not matched to a gene; V was cut back by 4 bases and J by 5 bases. Germline V CDR1 and CDR2: SNHLY, FYNNEI. The CDR3 loop spans 15 amino acids.

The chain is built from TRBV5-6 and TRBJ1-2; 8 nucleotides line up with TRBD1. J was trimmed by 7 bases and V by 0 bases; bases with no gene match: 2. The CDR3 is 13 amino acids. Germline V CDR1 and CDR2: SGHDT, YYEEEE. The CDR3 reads CASSLGTGLGYTF. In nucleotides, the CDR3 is TGTGCCAGCAGCTTGGGGACAGGGCTTGGCTACACCTTC.